Below, 15 T cell receptor beta chains from the same sample are listed, as sequenced in a study of OX40 agonist ivuxolimab in advanced cancers. Generated by immunoSEQ multiplex PCR, the TCRdb table keeps only in-frame clones and is missing some. Of some 100,000 clones listed, approximately 81% were seen once; the top ten hold around 1.1%. Sequencing used CD4+ or CD8+ T cells sorted from blood, obtained in a trial of the OX40 agonist ivuxolimab. The origin of the receptors is an adult with an advanced solid tumor such as melanoma, head and neck, liver or kidney cancer.

The chain joins TRBV7-2 to TRBJ1-1, with 9 bases aligning to TRBD1. Germline CDR1 SGHTA, CDR2 FQGNSA. J was trimmed by 5 bases and V by 5 bases; bases with no gene match: 9. The CDR3 extends over 15 amino acids. The CDR3 is CASSTTPGTGTEAFF. The CDR3 DNA follows: TGTGCCAGCAGCACGACTCCCGGGACAGGGACTGAAGCTTTCTTT.

The rearrangement joins TRBV7-6 to TRBJ2-7; D may be TRBD2 (6 bases). V was clipped by 2 bases and J by 4 bases, with 6 bases between them. Germline assignment: CDR1 SGHVS and CDR2 FNYEAQ. The CDR3 covers 12 residues. CDR3 nucleotide sequence: TGTGCCAGCAGCTTACGGGGGTACGAGCAGTACTTC. This gives the protein CASSLRGYEQYF. Filled out from reference TRBV7-6 and TRBJ2-7, the complete variable domain reads GAGVSQSPRYKVTKRGQDVALRCDPISGHVSLYWYRQALGQGPEFLTYFNYEAQQDKSGLPNDRFSAERPEGSISTLTIQRTEQRDSAMYRCASSLRGYEQYFGPGTRLTVT.

J is TRBJ2-5 and V is TRBV19; no reliable D call. The ends were cut back, 6 bases at V and 2 bases at J, with 13 bases in the middle. The CDR3 has 14 amino acids. The germline V gene encodes CDR1 LNHDA and CDR2 SQIVND (reference sequence). Here the CDR3 reads CASSPPGPQETQYF. In DNA, the CDR3 is TGTGCCAGTAGCCCTCCGGGTCCACAAGAGACCCAGTACTTC.

The table lists this clone with a count of one. The CDR3: CASRIQGGDTEAFF. The CDR3 coding sequence is TGTGCCAGCAGGATACAGGGTGGGGACACTGAAGCTTTCTTT. This chain joins TRBV7-2 and TRBJ1-1; a possible D gene is TRBD1 (6 bases). This CDR3 has 14 residues. V was cut by 6 bases and J by 3 bases, with 14 bases left in between. Germline CDR1 SGHTA, CDR2 FQGNSA.

The CDR3 protein is CATSRTGRGGYIQYF. The CDR3 DNA follows: TGTGCCACCAGCAGAACGGGGAGGGGAGGGTACATTCAGTACTTC. The chain links TRBV15 to TRBJ2-4; TRBD2 aligns across 7 bases. Germline CDR1 LNHNV, CDR2 YYDKDF (reference sequence). This CDR3 is 15 amino acids long. Losses at the gene ends were 2 bases for V and 8 bases for J; bases not matched to a gene: 9. The whole variable domain, filled in from reference TRBV15 and TRBJ2-4, reads DAMVIQNPRYQVTQFGKPVTLSCSQTLNHNVMYWYQQKSSQAPKLLFHYYDKDFNNEADTPDNFQSRRPNTSFCFLDIRSPGLGDTAMYLCATSRTGRGGYIQYFGAGTRLSVL.

The J gene is TRBJ2-7, the V gene TRBV11-1, with unresolved D. CDR3 length: 13 amino acids. Germline assignment: CDR1 SGHAT and CDR2 FQDESV (reference sequence). V lost 6 bases and J 5 bases, leaving 14 bases between the germline ends. The CDR3 DNA follows: TGTGCCAGCAGGAAGGGTCCAGACCACGAGCAGTACTTC. Its translation: CASRKGPDHEQYF.

This rearrangement joins TRBV5-8 to TRBJ1-1, with a weak D call TRBD1 (6 bases). The ends were cut back, 0 bases at V and 1 base at J, with 7 bases in the middle. Germline CDR1 SGHTS, CDR2 YDEGEE. CDR3 length: 14 residues. CDR3 loop: CASSLGTANTEAFF. DNA of the CDR3: TGTGCCAGCAGCTTGGGGACAGCGAACACTGAAGCTTTCTTT.

The rearrangement uses TRBV27 and TRBJ1-4; 8 bases line up with TRBD1. V lost 5 bases and J lost 7; bases outside the gene matches: 6. Germline V gives CDR1 MNHEY, CDR2 SMNVEV (reference sequence). The CDR3 extends over 14 amino acids. As DNA, the CDR3 is TGTGCCAGCAGTGCGCAGGGGGCAGGTGAAAAACTGTTTTTT. Translating gives CASSAQGAGEKLFF. Drawing the rest from reference TRBV27 and TRBJ1-4, the complete variable domain is EAQVTQNPRYLITVTGKKLTVTCSQNMNHEYMSWYRQDPGLGLRQIYYSMNVEVTDKGDVPEGYKVSRKEKRNFPLILESPSPNQTSLYFCASSAQGAGEKLFFGSGTQLSVL.

Only one count was recorded for this clone. J is TRBJ2-3 and V is TRBV5-1, with 12 bases matching TRBD2. V shed 1 base, J shed 4 bases, and the junction held 4 bases outside the gene matches. There are 16 residues in the CDR3. The V gene's germline CDR1 is SGHRS and CDR2 YFSETQ. CDR3 amino acids: CASSLRPSGGADTQYF. The DNA of the CDR3 is TGCGCCAGCAGCTTGAGGCCTAGCGGGGGGGCAGATACGCAGTATTTT.

The chain links TRBV5-1 to TRBJ2-2; D unresolved. The CDR3 loop spans 11 amino acids. V was trimmed by 4 bases and J by 6 bases, leaving 4 bases between them. Germline V gives CDR1 SGHRS, CDR2 YFSETQ. CDR3 nucleotide sequence: TGCGCCAGCAGCGTGCCCGGGGAGCTGTTTTTT. This translates into CASSVPGELFF.

The chain uses TRBV11-2 and TRBJ2-4; tentatively, D is TRBD2 (6 bases). Germline V lookup: CDR1 SGHAT, CDR2 FQNNGV. This CDR3 has 15 residues. V dropped 7 bases and J dropped 8 bases, with 21 bases sitting between them. The CDR3 bases are TGTGCCAGCACCCTAACCCGGGGGAGCGGAGACATTCAGTACTTC. Protein sequence: CASTLTRGSGDIQYF.

This chain uses TRBV11-2 with TRBJ2-3, with a weak D call TRBD2 (6 bases). This CDR3 has 15 residues. Germline-derived CDR1 and CDR2 are SGHAT and FQNNGV. V gave up 5 bases and J gave up 7 bases, with 19 bases separating them. The CDR3 is CASSPRRDQSYTQYF. In DNA form, the CDR3 reads TGTGCCAGCAGCCCCCGGCGGGACCAAAGTTATACGCAGTATTTT. Looking up the rest from reference TRBV11-2 and TRBJ2-3 gives the full variable domain: EAGVAQSPRYKIIEKRQSVAFWCNPISGHATLYWYQQILGQGPKLLIQFQNNGVVDDSQLPKDRFSAERLKGVDSTLKIQPAKLEDSAVYLCASSPRRDQSYTQYFGPGTRLTVL.

The chain employs TRBV10-1 and TRBJ1-2; D not resolved. Germline CDR1 and CDR2: WNHNN and SYGVQD (reference sequence). V dropped 3 bases and J dropped 0 bases, with 17 bases sitting between them. The CDR3 covers 17 residues. The DNA for the CDR3 is TGCGCCAGCAGTGAAAGTGGCCCGACCGAAGCTAACTATGGCTACACCTTC. It specifies CASSESGPTEANYGYTF.

The chain links TRBV7-2 to TRBJ1-5, with D perhaps TRBD1 (5 bases). V shed 3 bases and J shed 5 bases, with 17 bases lying between them. Per germline, CDR1 SGHTA and CDR2 FQGNSA. The CDR3 runs 16 residues. This CDR3 reads CASSFAGEGIHQPQHF. CDR3 nucleotides: TGTGCCAGCAGCTTTGCGGGGGAGGGTATTCATCAGCCCCAGCATTTT. Full variable domain (outside the CDR3, taken from reference TRBV7-2 and TRBJ1-5): GAGVSQSPSNKVTEKGKDVELRCDPISGHTALYWYRQSLGQGLEFLIYFQGNSAPDKSGLPSDRFSAERTGGSVSTLTIQRTQQEDSAVYLCASSFAGEGIHQPQHFGDGTRLSIL.

This clone was counted between two and nine times. The V and J genes are TRBV7-2 and TRBJ1-2, with TRBD1 as a possible D gene (6 bases). Trimming removed 4 bases from V and 7 bases from J, with 10 bases in between. The CDR3 has 12 residues. Germline V gene sequence: CDR1 SGHTA, CDR2 FQGNSA. The CDR3 DNA reads as TGTGCCAGCAGCTCACAGGGTATTGGCTACACCTTC. Translated, it gives CASSSQGIGYTF.